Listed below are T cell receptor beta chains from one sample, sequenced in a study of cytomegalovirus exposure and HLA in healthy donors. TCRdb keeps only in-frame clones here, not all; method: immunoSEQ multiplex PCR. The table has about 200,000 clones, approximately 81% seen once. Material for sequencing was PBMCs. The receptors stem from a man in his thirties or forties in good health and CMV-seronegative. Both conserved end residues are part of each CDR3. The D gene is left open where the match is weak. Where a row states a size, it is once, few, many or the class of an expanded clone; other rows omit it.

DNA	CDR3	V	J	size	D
TGTGCCAGCAGCTTAGAGGTCGGTGGAGGGGCTCCGAACACTGAAGCTTTCTTT	CASSLEVGGGAPNTEAFF	TRBV13	TRBJ1-1	.	.
TGTGCCAGCATCCGGAGGGACGTCTACGAGCAGTACTTC	CASIRRDVYEQYF	TRBV28	TRBJ2-7	.	.
TGTGCCTATCAGACTAGCCGGCTGGTAGAGACCCAGTACTTC	CAYQTSRLVETQYF	TRBV2	TRBJ2-5	.	TRBD2
TGTGCCAGCAGTTTAGCGGGGGGGTCGCGGGAGCAGTACTTC	CASSLAGGSREQYF	TRBV28	TRBJ2-7	.	TRBD2
TGTGCCAGCAGCTTGGAGTCGCAGGGTGAAGGCTTCTATGGCTACACCTTC	CASSLESQGEGFYGYTF	TRBV11-2	TRBJ1-2	.	.
TGTGCCAGCAGCTTAGTATTTGGCGGGGGGAATGCTTCACCCCTCCACTTT	CASSLVFGGGNASPLHF	TRBV7-2	TRBJ1-6	.	.
TGTGCCAGCAGTGGACAGCACCCGATTCTAAACAATGAGCAGTTCTTC	CASSGQHPILNNEQFF	TRBV25-1	TRBJ2-1	few	.
TGCGCCAGCAGCCGGACAGAAAATCAGCCCCAGCATTTT	CASSRTENQPQHF	TRBV10-2	TRBJ1-5	.	.
TGTGCCAGCAGCTTAGGCCGGGGGGGTGGAAACACCATATATTTT	CASSLGRGGGNTIYF	TRBV7-8	TRBJ1-3	.	.
TGTGCCAGCAGCCTTACAGGGGCCTCATTAACCGGGGAGCTGTTTTTT	CASSLTGASLTGELFF	TRBV7-2	TRBJ2-2	.	TRBD1
TGTGCCAGCTCAGCGGGACAGGGAATGGGACAGCCCCAGCATTTT	CASSAGQGMGQPQHF	TRBV18	TRBJ1-5	.	TRBD1
TGTGCCACCAGCAGGGTCCTAGAGGGCACAGATACGCAGTATTTT	CATSRVLEGTDTQYF	TRBV15	TRBJ2-3	once	.
TGTGCCAGCACCGGCCCCCGGCAGGTGTCCTACGAGCAGTACTTC	CASTGPRQVSYEQYF	TRBV2	TRBJ2-7	.	.
TGTGCCAGCAGCGGGGACAGGGGTGGCAATCAGCCCCAGCATTTT	CASSGDRGGNQPQHF	TRBV6-4	TRBJ1-5	.	TRBD1
TGTGCCACCAGCAGAGATCGGACAGGGGATCGTACCGGGGAGCTGTTTTTT	CATSRDRTGDRTGELFF	TRBV15	TRBJ2-2	.	TRBD1
TGTGCCAGCAGCCGCGGACAGGGGCGTCCTCCTAGTTCCTACGAGCAGTACTTC	CASSRGQGRPPSSYEQYF	TRBV7-2	TRBJ2-7	.	TRBD1
TGTGCCAGCAGCCTAGTGATTCTGGTGCCTAGCACAGATACGCAGTATTTT	CASSLVILVPSTDTQYF	TRBV7-3	TRBJ2-3	.	.
TGTGCCAGCAGTTACGAGTTCAGGGGGCCTCGATCACCCCTCCACTTT	CASSYEFRGPRSPLHF	TRBV6-5	TRBJ1-6	.	TRBD1
TGTGCCAGCAGCGTAGCTGGGGGCGCAAATGGCTACACCTTC	CASSVAGGANGYTF	TRBV9	TRBJ1-2	once	.
TGTGCCAGCAGTTACTCGCATATAACCTGGGAGACTGAAGCTTTCTTT	CASSYSHITWETEAFF	TRBV6-5	TRBJ1-1	.	.
TGCGCCAGCAGCTTGTGGCAGGGGGCTGGGGCCAGCGTCCTGACTTTC	CASSLWQGAGASVLTF	TRBV5-1	TRBJ2-6	.	TRBD1
TGTGCCAGCAGCCGTGGTAGCGGGGGGGCCATGATCGACAATGAGCAGTTCTTC	CASSRGSGGAMIDNEQFF	TRBV14	TRBJ2-1	.	TRBD2